A selection of T cell receptor beta chains follows, all from one sample in a study of early T cells in non-severe SARS-CoV-2 infection. TCRdb itself ran the 5' RACE reads through MiXCR, one entry per CDR3 protein. Among around 70,000 distinct CDR3 sequences listed, roughly 10% were seen once. The specimen was whole blood. These receptors originate from an adult who was a healthcare worker with PCR-confirmed SARS-CoV-2 infection or an uninfected control (not recorded which). Both conserved end residues are part of each CDR3. A D gene is named only where the DNA matches it firmly. The listing skips clone size in some rows; elsewhere it reads once, few, many or a size class.

V gene: TRBV29-1
J gene: TRBJ1-1
D gene: TRBD1
clone size: many
CDR3 protein: CSVTGGLNTEAFF
CDR3 DNA: TGCAGCGTGACAGGGGGCCTGAACACTGAAGCTTTCTTT

V gene: TRBV4-2
J gene: TRBJ2-7
D gene: TRBD2
clone size: few
CDR3 protein: CASSQEGTSGGEQYF
CDR3 DNA: TGTGCCAGCAGCCAAGAAGGGACTAGCGGCGGAGAGCAGTACTTC

V gene: TRBV4-3
J gene: TRBJ2-2
D gene: TRBD2
clone size: -
CDR3 protein: CASSRGLAGDTPGELFF
CDR3 DNA: TGCGCCAGCAGCCGGGGACTAGCGGGAGATACCCCCGGGGAGCTGTTTTTT

V gene: TRBV6-2/TRBV6-3
J gene: TRBJ1-6
D gene: -
clone size: few
CDR3 protein: CASSYGHVNSPLHF
CDR3 DNA: TGTGCCAGCAGCTACGGACACGTCAATTCACCCCTCCACTTT

V gene: TRBV18
J gene: TRBJ2-7
D gene: -
clone size: few
CDR3 protein: CASSPSVGLSSEQYF
CDR3 DNA: TGTGCCAGCTCACCTTCAGTTGGGCTCTCGAGCGAGCAGTACTTC

V gene: TRBV6-5
J gene: TRBJ1-1
D gene: TRBD1
clone size: many
CDR3 protein: CASKPGQGSTEAFF
CDR3 DNA: TGTGCCAGCAAACCGGGACAGGGGTCCACTGAAGCTTTCTTT

V gene: TRBV12-3/TRBV12-4
J gene: TRBJ2-7
D gene: -
clone size: -
CDR3 protein: CASSYNRDTYEQYF
CDR3 DNA: TGTGCCAGCAGCTACAATCGGGACACCTACGAGCAGTACTTC

V gene: TRBV12-3/TRBV12-4
J gene: TRBJ1-3
D gene: -
clone size: few
CDR3 protein: CASSLGGNSGNTIYF
CDR3 DNA: TGTGCCAGCAGTTTAGGGGGGAACTCTGGAAACACCATATATTTT

V gene: TRBV10-3
J gene: TRBJ2-7
D gene: TRBD2
clone size: few
CDR3 protein: CAISEIAGAGYEQYF
CDR3 DNA: TGTGCCATCAGTGAGATTGCGGGAGCTGGGTACGAGCAGTACTTC

V gene: TRBV11-3
J gene: TRBJ2-3
D gene: TRBD2
clone size: few
CDR3 protein: CASSLGGRALDTQYF
CDR3 DNA: TGTGCCAGCAGCTTAGGCGGGAGGGCCCTCGATACGCAGTATTTT

V gene: TRBV19
J gene: TRBJ2-7
D gene: -
clone size: -
CDR3 protein: CASSIQAKPPYEQYF
CDR3 DNA: TGTGCCAGTAGTATCCAGGCCAAACCGCCCTACGAGCAGTACTTC